This entry concerns a single T cell receptor (beta chain). Trimming took 2 bases from V and 1 from J, leaving 8 bases between them. CDR3 size: 14 residues. Per germline, CDR1 SGHTA and CDR2 FQGNSA. Original processing methods: Quantification of nucleated cells was approximated via reference gene primer amplification. Sequenced by immunoSEQ multiplex PCR; TCRdb stores in-frame clones only, minus some. That table furnishes V, J and clone size, whereas the DNA furnished D and trimming. Of fewer than 350,000 clones in the sample, about 86% were seen once. This entry belongs to a study of blood T cell repertoires in COVID-19. Study context: Spain, Italy and the United States supplied samples that represented acute and convalescent COVID-19.

The chain joins TRBV7-2 to TRBJ1-1; no firm D call. This sequence originates from a woman in her twenties or thirties who had recovered from COVID-19. Sample: peripheral blood. CDR3 sequence reads: CASSLFPRNTEAFF. Written as DNA, the CDR3 is TGTGCCAGCAGCTTATTCCCCCGGAACACTGAAGCTTTCTTT.